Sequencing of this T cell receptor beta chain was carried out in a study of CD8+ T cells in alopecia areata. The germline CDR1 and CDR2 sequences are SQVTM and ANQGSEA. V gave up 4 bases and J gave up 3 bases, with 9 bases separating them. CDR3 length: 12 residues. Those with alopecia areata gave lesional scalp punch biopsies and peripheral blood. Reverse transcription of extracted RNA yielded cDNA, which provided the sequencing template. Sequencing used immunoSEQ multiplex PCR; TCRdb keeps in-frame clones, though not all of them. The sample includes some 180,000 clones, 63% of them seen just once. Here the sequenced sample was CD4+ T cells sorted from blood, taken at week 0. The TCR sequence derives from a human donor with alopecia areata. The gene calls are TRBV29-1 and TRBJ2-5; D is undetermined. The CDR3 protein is CSVVGEKETQYF. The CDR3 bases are TGCAGCGTTGTGGGCGAAAAAGAGACCCAGTACTTC. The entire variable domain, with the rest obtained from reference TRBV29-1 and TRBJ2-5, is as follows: SAVISQKPSRDICQRGTSLTIQCQVDSQVTMMFWYRQQPGQSLTLIATANQGSEATYESGFVIDKFPISRPNLTFSTLTVSNMSPEDSSIYLCSVVGEKETQYFGPGTRLLVL.